These 28 T cell receptor beta chains came from one sample sequenced in a study of shared clonotypes between healthy human individuals. Assay used: immunoSEQ multiplex PCR; TCRdb lists only in-frame clones, some missing. The sample gives 400,000 to 600,000 clones, roughly 95% of which show up once; 0.055% to 0.075% is in the top ten. The specimen was naive CD4+ T cells sorted from blood. The subset: CD45RA+ positively selected. The receptors were sampled from a woman in her thirties in good health.

The chain joins TRBV7-3 to TRBJ2-3; the match to TRBD2 covers 13 bases. CDR3 length equals 15 residues. Losses at the gene ends were 5 bases for V and 6 bases for J; bases not matched to a gene: 5. The germline V gene encodes CDR1 SGHTA and CDR2 FQGTGA. Here the CDR3 reads CASSAGTSGMDTQYF. CDR3 in DNA: TGTGCCAGCAGCGCCGGGACTAGCGGGATGGATACGCAGTATTTT.

The chain combines TRBV19 with TRBJ2-3; TRBD2 is a possible D gene (6 bases). Trimming took 6 bases from V and 0 from J, leaving 13 bases between them. There are 15 residues in the CDR3. Germline values: CDR1 LNHDA, CDR2 SQIVND (reference sequence). CDR3 residues: CASRVGRASTDTQYF. CDR3 nucleotide sequence: TGTGCCAGTAGGGTCGGGAGAGCGAGCACAGATACGCAGTATTTT.

The V gene is TRBV7-9, the J gene TRBJ2-1; TRBD2 is a possible D gene (5 bases). The CDR3 has 14 amino acids. V lost 5 bases, J lost 8 bases, and 16 bases lay in between. The germline CDR1 and CDR2 sequences are SEHNR and FQNEAQ (reference sequence). The CDR3 here is CASSHRRPADEQFF. The CDR3 DNA reads as TGTGCCAGCAGCCACCGGAGGCCAGCCGATGAGCAGTTCTTC. Drawing the rest from reference TRBV7-9 and TRBJ2-1, the complete variable domain is DTGVSQNPRHKITKRGQNVTFRCDPISEHNRLYWYRQTLGQGPEFLTYFQNEAQLEKSRLLSDRFSAERPKGSFSTLEIQRTEQGDSAMYLCASSHRRPADEQFFGPGTRLTVL.

This chain joins TRBV19 and TRBJ2-2; 10 bases match TRBD2. This CDR3 region has 15 residues. Germline trimming cut 6 bases from V and 9 bases from J; bases unmatched to any gene: 10. Germline loops: CDR1 LNHDA, CDR2 SQIVND (reference sequence). DNA of the CDR3: TGTGCCAGTAGCACAACTAGCGGGATTCGCCGGGAGCTGTTTTTT. Translation: CASSTTSGIRRELFF. Full variable domain (outside the CDR3, taken from reference TRBV19 and TRBJ2-2): DGGITQSPKYLFRKEGQNVTLSCEQNLNHDAMYWYRQDPGQGLRLIYYSQIVNDFQKGDIAEGYSVSREKKESFPLTVTSAQKNPTAFYLCASSTTSGIRRELFFGEGSRLTVL.

For the CDR3, the DNA is TGTGCCAGCAGCTTAGTTGCTTGGGAAAAACTGTTTTTT. As protein: CASSLVAWEKLFF. The chain links TRBV7-6 to TRBJ1-4, with D unresolved. This CDR3 is 13 amino acids long. Germline loops: CDR1 SGHVS, CDR2 FNYEAQ. The V end was cut by 1 base, the J end by 8 bases, with 8 bases between.

The chain uses TRBV4-1 and TRBJ1-2; D unresolved. The CDR3 has 17 amino acids. Germline V CDR1 and CDR2: MGHRA, YSYEKL. With 5 bases removed from V and 2 bases from J, the gap between germline ends came to 21 bases. The DNA for the CDR3 is TGCGCCAGCAGCTCCAAGAGAGAAGGGCGGGCGAACTATGGCTACACCTTC. It translates to CASSSKREGRANYGYTF.

The rearrangement links TRBV28 to TRBJ2-3; tentative D call: TRBD2 (7 bases). Trimming removed 7 bases at V and 8 bases at J, with 25 bases between. The CDR3 runs 16 residues. Germline V gives CDR1 MDHEN, CDR2 SYDVKM. In DNA, the CDR3 is TGTGCCAGCATTGGGGAGGGGGAGGGCCTTTTTGGTACGCAGTATTTT. Its translation: CASIGEGEGLFGTQYF.

The CDR3 region has the DNA TGTGCCAGCAGCATGGGTGCGGGACTAGCGGGAGGGCCATCGAACTTC. Residues: CASSMGAGLAGGPSNF. The J gene is TRBJ2-5, the V gene TRBV21-1; the table names TRBD2, a call not compared with the DNA. TRBV21-1 is recorded as a pseudogene. This CDR3 has 16 residues.

This rearrangement joins TRBV14 to TRBJ2-5; TRBD1 matches 8 bases. The DNA end is a closer match to TRBJ2-7, so the J assignment may be wrong. Germline V gene lookup returns CDR1 SGHDN and CDR2 FVKESK. CDR3 length equals 15 residues. CDR3 loop: CASSQGGTGSYEQYF. CDR3 in DNA: TGTGCCAGCAGCCAAGGTGGGACAGGCTCCTACGAGCAGTACTTC.

The rearrangement joins TRBV7-9 to TRBJ1-4; 8 positions match TRBD1. CDR3 length equals 11 residues. V gave up 5 bases and J gave up 11 bases; unmatched junction bases: 1. Germline V CDR1 and CDR2: SEHNR, FQNEAQ (reference sequence). CDR3 in DNA: TGTGCCAGCAGCCACAGGGGGAAACTGTTTTTT. It specifies CASSHRGKLFF.

The chain joins TRBV5-1 to TRBJ1-4; D possibly corresponds to TRBD1 (5 bases). The CDR3 sequence is 15 residues long. CDR1 and CDR2 from the germline V gene are SGHRS and YFSETQ. Trimming stripped 2 bases from V and 2 bases from J, with 10 bases between. In DNA, the CDR3 is TGCGCCAGCAGCTTCCAGGGATTCACTAATGAAAAACTGTTTTTT. Amino acid sequence: CASSFQGFTNEKLFF. The full variable domain, completed using reference TRBV5-1 and TRBJ1-4, is KAGVTQTPRYLIKTRGQQVTLSCSPISGHRSVSWYQQTPGQGLQFLFEYFSETQRNKGNFPGRFSGRQFSNSRSEMNVSTLELGDSALYLCASSFQGFTNEKLFFGSGTQLSVL.

This clone was recorded once. The chain recombines TRBV27 with TRBJ2-5, with D possibly being TRBD2 (6 bases). The DNA end favors TRBJ2-7, so the J call may be wrong. The CDR3 length is 13 residues. Per germline, CDR1 MNHEY and CDR2 SMNVEV (reference sequence). The CDR3 region is CASSRLVPYEQYF. CDR3 coding DNA: TGTGCCAGCAGCCGACTAGTTCCCTACGAGCAGTACTTC.

This clone was observed once. The chain links TRBV29-1 to TRBJ1-2; the D gene is possibly TRBD1 (6 bases). The V end lost 7 bases, the J end lost 1 base, and 10 bases lay between the germline ends. CDR1 SQVTM and CDR2 ANQGSEA come from the germline V gene. The CDR3 sequence is 12 residues long. CDR3 nucleotides: TGCAGCGCCGGGACACATAACTATGGCTACACCTTC. Protein: CSAGTHNYGYTF.

V is TRBV2 and J is TRBJ2-7; D remains ambiguous. With 4 bases removed from V and 3 bases from J, the gap between germline ends came to 13 bases. The CDR3 extends over 14 amino acids. Looked up from germline, CDR1 is SNHLY and CDR2 is FYNNEI. CDR3 coding DNA: TGTGCCAGCAGTGGGATACTGACCAGCTACGAGCAGTACTTC. It translates to CASSGILTSYEQYF.

The rearrangement joins TRBV27 to TRBJ2-1, with 7 bases matching TRBD2. The CDR3 length is 15 residues. V was pared by 6 bases and J by 6 bases, with 11 bases of the junction left unmatched. The V gene's germline CDR1 is MNHEY and CDR2 SMNVEV (reference sequence). DNA for the CDR3: TGTGCCAGCAGCCCCGTCTGGGAGGGCGTCAATGAGCAGTTCTTC. Translated, it gives CASSPVWEGVNEQFF.

The J gene is TRBJ1-5, the V gene TRBV5-5; D possibly corresponds to TRBD1 (5 bases). V was shortened by 3 bases and J by 1 base, with 5 bases between the two germline ends. The CDR3 totals 13 residues. Germline V gives CDR1 SGHKS, CDR2 YYEKEE (reference sequence). The CDR3 nucleotides read TGTGCCAGCAGCTGGGACAGCAATCAGCCCCAGCATTTT. It encodes CASSWDSNQPQHF.

The chain employs TRBV25-1 and TRBJ2-5; 8 bases match TRBD1. The J call could be wrong; TRBJ2-7 is a better fit for the DNA end. Germline CDR1 is MGHDK and CDR2 is SYGVNS. This CDR3 has 13 amino acids. The CDR3 DNA sequence: TGTGCCAGCAGACAGGGGGTCCGCGACGAGCAGTACTTC. Protein sequence: CASRQGVRDEQYF.

This sequence joins TRBV28 and TRBJ2-7; D call uncertain. V lost 6 bases and J lost 0, with 3 bases in between. CDR1 MDHEN and CDR2 SYDVKM come from the germline V gene. The CDR3 spans 11 residues. CDR3 loop: CASRLSYEQYF. The DNA of the CDR3 is TGTGCCAGCAGGCTCTCCTACGAGCAGTACTTC.

This clone was detected once. This rearrangement joins TRBV27 to TRBJ2-7; D perhaps matches TRBD2 (5 bases). The germline CDR1 and CDR2 sequences are MNHEY and SMNVEV (reference sequence). V was shortened by 3 bases and J by 4 bases, with 13 bases between the two germline ends. CDR3 length: 14 amino acids. The CDR3 DNA reads TGTGCCAGCAGTTTGGGAGTCCGCACGTACGAGCAGTACTTC. Translating gives CASSLGVRTYEQYF.

The J gene is TRBJ2-1, the V gene TRBV15; TRBD2 matches at 7 bases. The CDR3 covers 16 residues. Germline CDR1 and CDR2: LNHNV and YYDKDF (reference sequence). Trimming at V came to 1 base and at J to 5 bases, leaving 8 bases not matched to a gene. DNA of the CDR3: TGTGCCACCAGCAGAGGGGGAGCGGGAAGGGACAATGAGCAGTTCTTC. Protein product: CATSRGGAGRDNEQFF.

The CDR3 loop is CASSLFGQGGVRNTEAFF. CDR3 DNA sequence: TGTGCCAGCAGTTTATTCGGCCAGGGGGGAGTACGGAACACTGAAGCTTTCTTT. The chain combines TRBV28 with TRBJ1-1; TRBD1 agrees at 7 bases. Trimming at V came to 1 base and at J to 1 base, leaving 12 bases not matched to a gene. The CDR3 runs 18 residues. The germline V gene has CDR1 MDHEN and CDR2 SYDVKM.

The V and J genes are TRBV28 and TRBJ2-5, with D unclear. Germline assignment: CDR1 MDHEN and CDR2 SYDVKM. V lost 6 bases and J 7 bases, leaving 15 bases between the germline ends. The length of the CDR3 is 13 residues. The chain's CDR3 is CASSDSGPSTQYF. The DNA of the CDR3 is TGTGCCAGCAGCGATTCCGGGCCATCGACCCAGTACTTC.

V gene TRBV28 combines with J gene TRBJ1-2; no reliable D call. The germline V gene encodes CDR1 MDHEN and CDR2 SYDVKM. The CDR3 consists of 13 residues. The V end lost 6 bases, the J end lost 3 bases, and 11 bases lay between the germline ends. Written as DNA, the CDR3 is TGTGCCAGCAGCACCACCTTGGACTATGGCTACACCTTC. Protein: CASSTTLDYGYTF.

This clone was detected once. The chain links TRBV9 to TRBJ1-2; TRBD1 matches at 8 bases. CDR1 is SGDLS, CDR2 YYNGEE, per germline. This CDR3 is built from 16 residues. Trimming at V came to 4 bases and at J to 3 bases, leaving 11 bases not matched to a gene. The CDR3, as DNA: TGTGCCAGCAGCCCCACGGGACAGGCCAGGGACTATGGCTACACCTTC. Its translation is CASSPTGQARDYGYTF.

V usage is TRBV28 and J usage is TRBJ2-7; 9 positions match TRBD2. The CDR3 is 15 amino acids. Germline CDR1 is MDHEN and CDR2 is SYDVKM. The V and J ends lost 5 bases and 7 bases, in that order; junction bases with no gene match: 12. The CDR3 DNA reads TGTGCCAGCAGTCCAGCGGGGGGCACCTCTGGTGAGCAGTACTTC. Protein product: CASSPAGGTSGEQYF.

J is TRBJ2-2 and V is TRBV11-2, with 11 nucleotides matching TRBD2. The V and J ends lost 2 bases and 5 bases, in that order; junction bases with no gene match: 7. The CDR3 totals 17 residues. CDR1 is SGHAT, CDR2 FQNNGV, per germline. The CDR3 loop is CASSLKLAGVRTGELFF. CDR3 coding DNA: TGTGCCAGCAGCTTAAAACTAGCGGGAGTAAGGACCGGGGAGCTGTTTTTT.

V is TRBV7-9 and J is TRBJ2-6; TRBD1 might be the D (6 bases). The CDR3 runs 17 residues. Germline CDR1 reads SEHNR; CDR2 reads FQNEAQ (reference sequence). The germline V and J ends were trimmed by 0 bases and 4 bases, with 13 bases remaining between them. For the CDR3, the DNA is TGTGCCAGCAGCTTAGCGTTGGGGGCACAGGGGGCCAACGTCCTGACTTTC. It codes for CASSLALGAQGANVLTF.

V is TRBV5-1 and J is TRBJ1-2; D gene uncertain. Per germline, CDR1 SGHRS and CDR2 YFSETQ. V was cut by 5 bases and J by 8 bases, with 22 bases left in between. The CDR3 sequence is 15 residues long. The CDR3: CASSLTLDLAEGYTF. The CDR3 DNA follows: TGCGCCAGCAGTTTGACCTTAGACCTCGCGGAAGGCTACACCTTC.